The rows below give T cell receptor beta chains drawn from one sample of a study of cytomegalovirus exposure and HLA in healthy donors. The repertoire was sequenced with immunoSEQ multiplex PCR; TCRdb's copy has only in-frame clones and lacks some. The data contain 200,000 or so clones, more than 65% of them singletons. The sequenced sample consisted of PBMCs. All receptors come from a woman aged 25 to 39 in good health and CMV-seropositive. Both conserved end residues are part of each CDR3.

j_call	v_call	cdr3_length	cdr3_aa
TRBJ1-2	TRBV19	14	CASSLAGVVVGYTF
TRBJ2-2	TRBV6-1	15	CASSEFPSGSGELFF
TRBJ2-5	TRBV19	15	CASSQISRSGETQYF
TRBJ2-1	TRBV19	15	CASNRSPAIYNEQFF
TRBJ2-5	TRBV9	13	CASSVNSQETQYF
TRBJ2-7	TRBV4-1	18	CASSPWTPLTEPSYEQYF
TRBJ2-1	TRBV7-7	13	CASSLDSHNEQFF
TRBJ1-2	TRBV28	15	CASSSRARGLSGYTF
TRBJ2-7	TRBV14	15	CASSLRGQGFYEQYF
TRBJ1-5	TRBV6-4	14	CASSSEQGSQPQHF
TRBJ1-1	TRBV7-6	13	CASSLLRQNEAFF
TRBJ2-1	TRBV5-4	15	CASRPGAGIGDEQFF
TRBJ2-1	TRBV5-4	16	CASSIGTSGLNNEQFF
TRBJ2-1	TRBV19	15	CASSPLASGSQTEFF
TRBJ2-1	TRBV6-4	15	CASSDTSRAYNEQFF
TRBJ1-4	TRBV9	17	CASSPSGGHATNEKLFF
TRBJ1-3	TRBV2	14	CASRRDRRGSTIYF
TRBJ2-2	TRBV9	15	CASSVRQGANGELFF
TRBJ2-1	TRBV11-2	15	CASSLVIAEGNEQFF
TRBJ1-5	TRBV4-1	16	CASSPASTGARQPQHF
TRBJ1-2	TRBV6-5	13	CASSAGQNYGYTF
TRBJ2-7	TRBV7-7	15	CASSIDRGPSYEQYF
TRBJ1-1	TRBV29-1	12	CSVERRRTEAFF